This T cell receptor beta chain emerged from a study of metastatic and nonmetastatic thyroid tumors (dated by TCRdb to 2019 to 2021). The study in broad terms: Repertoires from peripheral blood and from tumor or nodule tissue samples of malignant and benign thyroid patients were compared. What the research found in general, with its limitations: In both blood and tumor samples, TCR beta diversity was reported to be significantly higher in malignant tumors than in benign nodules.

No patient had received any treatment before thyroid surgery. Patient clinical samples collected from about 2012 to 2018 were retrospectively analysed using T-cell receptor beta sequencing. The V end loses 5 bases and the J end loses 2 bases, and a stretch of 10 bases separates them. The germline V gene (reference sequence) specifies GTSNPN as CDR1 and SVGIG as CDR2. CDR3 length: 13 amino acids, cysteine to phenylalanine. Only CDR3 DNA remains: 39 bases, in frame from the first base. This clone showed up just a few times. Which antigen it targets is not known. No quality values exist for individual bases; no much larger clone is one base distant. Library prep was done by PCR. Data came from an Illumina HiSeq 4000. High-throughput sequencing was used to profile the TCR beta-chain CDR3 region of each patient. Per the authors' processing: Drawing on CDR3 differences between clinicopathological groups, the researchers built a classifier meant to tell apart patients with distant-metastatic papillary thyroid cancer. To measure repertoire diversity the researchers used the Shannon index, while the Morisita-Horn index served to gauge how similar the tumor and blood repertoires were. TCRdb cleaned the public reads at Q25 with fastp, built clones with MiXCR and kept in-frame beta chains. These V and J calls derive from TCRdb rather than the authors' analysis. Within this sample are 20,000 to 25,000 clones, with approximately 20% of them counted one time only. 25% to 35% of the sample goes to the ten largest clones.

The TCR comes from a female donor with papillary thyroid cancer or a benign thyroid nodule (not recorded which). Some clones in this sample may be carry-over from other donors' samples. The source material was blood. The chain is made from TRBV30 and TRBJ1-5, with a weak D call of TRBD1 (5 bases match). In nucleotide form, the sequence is TGTGCCTGGGGAACGGGGGGCAATCAGCCCCAGCATTTT. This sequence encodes CAWGTGGNQPQHF.